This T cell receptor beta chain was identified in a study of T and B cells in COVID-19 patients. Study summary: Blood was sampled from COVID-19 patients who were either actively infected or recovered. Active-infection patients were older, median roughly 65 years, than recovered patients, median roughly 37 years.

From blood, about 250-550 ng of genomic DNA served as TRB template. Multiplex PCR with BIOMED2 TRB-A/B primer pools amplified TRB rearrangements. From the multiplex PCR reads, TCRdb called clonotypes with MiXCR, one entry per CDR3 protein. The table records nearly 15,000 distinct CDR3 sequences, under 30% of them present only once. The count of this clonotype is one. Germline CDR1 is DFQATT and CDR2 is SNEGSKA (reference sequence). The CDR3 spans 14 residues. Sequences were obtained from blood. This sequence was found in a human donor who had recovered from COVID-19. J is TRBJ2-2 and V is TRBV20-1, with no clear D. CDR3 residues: CSPERRGYTGELFF. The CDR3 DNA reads TGCAGCCCAGAGAGGCGAGGTTACACCGGGGAGCTGTTTTTT.